The sample holds many counts of the clone carrying this TCR beta chain. What it recognizes is unknown. V shed 3 bases, J shed 7 bases, and the junction held 10 bases outside the gene matches. Germline loops: CDR1 SQVTM, CDR2 ANQGSEA. The CDR3 is 15 amino acids. This sample was taken from a study of molecular identifiers for immune sequencing clone quantification. Study results and caveats: Beyond 20 RNA copies, clones held over 98% of effector molecules, compared with under 1% in naive cells.

In TCRdb, the PCR reads were re-called with MiXCR into one record per CDR3 protein. The sample consists of 460,000 or so distinct CDR3 sequences, about 25% of them appearing once. V is TRBV29-1 and J is TRBJ2-1; TRBD2 aligns across 9 bases. Sequencing input: naive CD8+ T cells from blood, with Jurkat cell RNA spiked in. Subset in this sample: FACS-sorted CD8+CD4-CCR7+CD45RA+ naive T cells. The sequence was collected from a human donor in good health. Some libraries in this study had Jurkat cell RNA spiked in. The CDR3 loop reads CSVEGLAPRVNEQFF. The CDR3 DNA reads as TGCAGCGTTGAGGGACTAGCTCCAAGGGTAAATGAGCAGTTCTTC.